Reported below is one TCR beta chain. The data originate from a study of blood T cell repertoires in COVID-19. In the study overall: Samples representing acute and convalescent COVID-19 were sourced from the United States, Italy and Spain.

Source study methods: It was from reference gene primer amplification that nucleated cell counts were estimated. Assay: immunoSEQ multiplex PCR; the TCRdb copy retains only in-frame clones and omits some. V and J calls and clone size follow that table, whereas D and trimming were derived from the DNA. The sample shows some 140,000 clones, approximately 86% of them seen only once. Germline lookup yields CDR1 LNHNV and CDR2 YYDKDF (reference sequence). The CDR3 sequence is 18 residues long. The trim removed 7 bases at V and 3 bases at J, leaving 12 bases unmatched. The source material was peripheral blood. This sequence was found in a woman in her fifties or sixties who had recovered from COVID-19. This chain uses TRBV15 with TRBJ2-1; 13 nucleotides align to TRBD2. The CDR3 reads CATNPGLAGMRYYNEQFF. The CDR3 region has the DNA TGTGCCACCAACCCGGGACTAGCGGGAATGCGCTACTACAATGAGCAGTTCTTC.